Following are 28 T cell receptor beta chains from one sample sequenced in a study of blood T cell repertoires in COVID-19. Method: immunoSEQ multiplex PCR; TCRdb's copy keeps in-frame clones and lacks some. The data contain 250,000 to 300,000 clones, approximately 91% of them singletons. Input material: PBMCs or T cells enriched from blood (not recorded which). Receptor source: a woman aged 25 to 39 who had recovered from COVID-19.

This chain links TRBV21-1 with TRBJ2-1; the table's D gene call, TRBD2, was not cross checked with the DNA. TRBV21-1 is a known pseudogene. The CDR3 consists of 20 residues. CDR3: CASSTITGLAGGYSYNEQFF. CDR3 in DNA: TGTGCCAGCAGCACAATTACCGGACTAGCGGGGGGCTATTCCTACAATGAGCAGTTCTTC.

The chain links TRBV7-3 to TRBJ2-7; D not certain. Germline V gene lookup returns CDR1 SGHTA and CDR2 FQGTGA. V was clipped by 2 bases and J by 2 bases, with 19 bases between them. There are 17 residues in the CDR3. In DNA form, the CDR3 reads TGTGCCAGCAGCTTAGTCGGCAGTCCCTATAGCCCCTACGAGCAGTACTTC. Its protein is CASSLVGSPYSPYEQYF. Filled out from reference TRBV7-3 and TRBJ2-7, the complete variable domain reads GAGVSQTPSNKVTEKGKYVELRCDPISGHTALYWYRQSLGQGPEFLIYFQGTGAADDSGLPNDRFFAVRPEGSVSTLKIQRTERGDSAVYLCASSLVGSPYSPYEQYFGPGTRLTVT.

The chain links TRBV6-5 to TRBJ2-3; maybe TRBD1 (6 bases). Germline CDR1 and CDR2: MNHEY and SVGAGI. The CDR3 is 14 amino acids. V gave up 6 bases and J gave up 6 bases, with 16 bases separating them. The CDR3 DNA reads TGTGCCAGCAGCAGAACAGGGATTTCGGATACGCAGTATTTT. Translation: CASSRTGISDTQYF.

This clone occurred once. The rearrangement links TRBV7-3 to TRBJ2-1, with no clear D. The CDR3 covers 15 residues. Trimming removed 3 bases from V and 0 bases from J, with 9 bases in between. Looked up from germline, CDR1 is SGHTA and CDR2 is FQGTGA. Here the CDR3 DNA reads TGTGCCAGCAGCTTCCGGCAGGCCTCCTACAATGAGCAGTTCTTC. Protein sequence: CASSFRQASYNEQFF.

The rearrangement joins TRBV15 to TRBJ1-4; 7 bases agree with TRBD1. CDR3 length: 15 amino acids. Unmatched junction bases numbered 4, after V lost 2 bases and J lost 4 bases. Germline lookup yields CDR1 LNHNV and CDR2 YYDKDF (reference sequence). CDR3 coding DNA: TGTGCCACCAGCAGAAGACAGGGAGTTAATGAAAAACTGTTTTTT. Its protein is CATSRRQGVNEKLFF.

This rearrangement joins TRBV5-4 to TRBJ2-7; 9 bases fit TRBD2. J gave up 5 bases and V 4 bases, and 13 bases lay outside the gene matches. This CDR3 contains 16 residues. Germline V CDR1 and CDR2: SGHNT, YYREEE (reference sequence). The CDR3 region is CASSPTLSGSVNEQYF. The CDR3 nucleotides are TGTGCCAGCAGCCCCACCCTTAGCGGGAGCGTCAACGAGCAGTACTTC. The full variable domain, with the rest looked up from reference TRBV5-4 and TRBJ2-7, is ETGVTQSPTHLIKTRGQQVTLRCSSQSGHNTVSWYQQALGQGPQFIFQYYREEENGRGNFPPRFSGLQFPNYSSELNVNALELDDSALYLCASSPTLSGSVNEQYFGPGTRLTVT.

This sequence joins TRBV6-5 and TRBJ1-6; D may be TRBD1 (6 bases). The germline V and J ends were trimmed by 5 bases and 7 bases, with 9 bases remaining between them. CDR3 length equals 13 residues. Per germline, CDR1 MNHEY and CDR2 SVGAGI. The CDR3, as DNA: TGTGCCAGCAGTATCGGACAGAATTCACCCCTCCACTTT. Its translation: CASSIGQNSPLHF.

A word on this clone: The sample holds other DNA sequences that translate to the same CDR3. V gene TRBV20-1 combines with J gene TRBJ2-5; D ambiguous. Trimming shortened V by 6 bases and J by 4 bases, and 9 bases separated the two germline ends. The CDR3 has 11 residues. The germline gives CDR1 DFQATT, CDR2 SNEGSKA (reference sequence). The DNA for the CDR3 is TGCAGTGCCAGACCCCTAGAGACCCAGTACTTC. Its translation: CSARPLETQYF.

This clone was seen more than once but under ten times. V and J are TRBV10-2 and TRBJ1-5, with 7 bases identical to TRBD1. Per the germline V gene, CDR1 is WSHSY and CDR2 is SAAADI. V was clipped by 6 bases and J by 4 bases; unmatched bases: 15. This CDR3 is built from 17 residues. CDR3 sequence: CASSPLMGPQGNQPQHF. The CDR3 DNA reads TGCGCCAGCAGCCCCCTCATGGGTCCACAGGGGAATCAGCCCCAGCATTTT.

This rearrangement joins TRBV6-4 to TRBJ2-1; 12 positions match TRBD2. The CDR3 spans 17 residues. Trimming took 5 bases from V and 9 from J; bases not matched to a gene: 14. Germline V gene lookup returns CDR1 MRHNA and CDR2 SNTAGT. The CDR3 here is CASSPSWASGRAGEQFF. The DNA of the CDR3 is TGTGCCAGCAGTCCTTCCTGGGCTAGCGGGAGGGCCGGTGAGCAGTTCTTC.

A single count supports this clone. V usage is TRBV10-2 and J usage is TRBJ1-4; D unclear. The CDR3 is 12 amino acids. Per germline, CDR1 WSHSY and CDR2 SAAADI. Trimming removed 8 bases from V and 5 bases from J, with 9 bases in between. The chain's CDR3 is CASGSGNEKLFF. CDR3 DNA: TGCGCCAGCGGTTCGGGGAATGAAAAACTGTTTTTT.

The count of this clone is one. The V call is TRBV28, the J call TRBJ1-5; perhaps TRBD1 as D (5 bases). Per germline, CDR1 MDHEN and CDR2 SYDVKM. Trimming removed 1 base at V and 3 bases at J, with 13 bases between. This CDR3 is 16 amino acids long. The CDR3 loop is CASSLYTGGANQPQHF. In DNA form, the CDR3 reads TGTGCCAGCAGTTTATACACAGGCGGAGCCAATCAGCCCCAGCATTTT. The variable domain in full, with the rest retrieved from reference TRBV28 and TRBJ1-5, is DVKVTQSSRYLVKRTGEKVFLECVQDMDHENMFWYRQDPGLGLRLIYFSYDVKMKEKGDIPEGYSVSREKKERFSLILESASTNQTSMYLCASSLYTGGANQPQHFGDGTRLSIL.

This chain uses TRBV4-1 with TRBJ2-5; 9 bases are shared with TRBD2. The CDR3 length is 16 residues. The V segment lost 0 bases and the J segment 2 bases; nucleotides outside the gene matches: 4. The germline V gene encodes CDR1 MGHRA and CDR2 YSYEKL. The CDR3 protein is CASSQDNSGGQETQYF. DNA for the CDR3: TGCGCCAGCAGCCAAGATAATAGCGGGGGTCAAGAGACCCAGTACTTC.

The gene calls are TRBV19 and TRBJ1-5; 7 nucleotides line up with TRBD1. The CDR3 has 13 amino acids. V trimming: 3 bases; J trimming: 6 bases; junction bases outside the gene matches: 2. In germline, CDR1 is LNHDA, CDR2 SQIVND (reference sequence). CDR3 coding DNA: TGTGCCAGTAGTATCCAGGGGGGTCAGCCCCAGCATTTT. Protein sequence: CASSIQGGQPQHF.

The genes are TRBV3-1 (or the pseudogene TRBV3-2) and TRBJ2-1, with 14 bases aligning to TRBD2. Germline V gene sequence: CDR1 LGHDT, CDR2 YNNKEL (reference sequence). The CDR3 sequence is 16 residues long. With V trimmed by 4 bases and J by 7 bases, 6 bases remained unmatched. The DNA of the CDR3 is TGTGCCAGCAGCCCTAGACTAGCGGGGGGGAGGAATGAGCAGTTCTTC. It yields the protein CASSPRLAGGRNEQFF.

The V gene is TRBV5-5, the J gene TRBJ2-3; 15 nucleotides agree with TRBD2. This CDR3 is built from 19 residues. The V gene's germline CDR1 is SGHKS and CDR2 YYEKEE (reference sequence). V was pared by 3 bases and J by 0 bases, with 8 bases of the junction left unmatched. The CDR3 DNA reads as TGTGCCAGCAGCTGGACTAGCGGGGGGGCCCCCTCTAGCACAGATACGCAGTATTTT. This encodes CASSWTSGGAPSSTDTQYF.

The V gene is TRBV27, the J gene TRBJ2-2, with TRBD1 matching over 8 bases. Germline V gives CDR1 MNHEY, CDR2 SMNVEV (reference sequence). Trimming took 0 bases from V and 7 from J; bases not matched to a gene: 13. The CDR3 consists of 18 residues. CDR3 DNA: TGTGCCAGCAGTTTATCGATGGACAGGGTACTCCTTCGCGGGGAGCTGTTTTTT. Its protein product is CASSLSMDRVLLRGELFF.

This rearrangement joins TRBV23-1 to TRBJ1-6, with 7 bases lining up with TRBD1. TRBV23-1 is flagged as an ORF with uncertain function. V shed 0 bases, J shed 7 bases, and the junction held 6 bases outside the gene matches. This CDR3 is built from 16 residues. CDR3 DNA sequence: TGCGCCAGCAGTCAATCGGCCGGGACAGAAAATTCACCCCTCCACTTT. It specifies CASSQSAGTENSPLHF.

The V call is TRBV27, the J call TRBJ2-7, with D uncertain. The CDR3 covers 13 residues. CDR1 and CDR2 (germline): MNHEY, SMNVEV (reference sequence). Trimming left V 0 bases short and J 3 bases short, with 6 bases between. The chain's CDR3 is CASSLSAIYEQYF. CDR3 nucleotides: TGTGCCAGCAGTTTATCGGCAATCTACGAGCAGTACTTC.

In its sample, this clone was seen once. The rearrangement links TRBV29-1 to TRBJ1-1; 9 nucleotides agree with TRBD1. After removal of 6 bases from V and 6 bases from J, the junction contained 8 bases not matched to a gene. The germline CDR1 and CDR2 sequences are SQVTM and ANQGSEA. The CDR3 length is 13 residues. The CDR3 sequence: CSVRRDRVSEAFF. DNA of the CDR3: TGCAGCGTCCGCCGGGACAGGGTCTCTGAAGCTTTCTTT.

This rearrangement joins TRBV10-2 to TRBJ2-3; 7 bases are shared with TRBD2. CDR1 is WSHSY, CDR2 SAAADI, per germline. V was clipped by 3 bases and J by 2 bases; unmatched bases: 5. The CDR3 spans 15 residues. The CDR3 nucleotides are TGCGCCAGCAGTGATGGGGGGGGGACCACAGATACGCAGTATTTT. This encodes CASSDGGGTTDTQYF.

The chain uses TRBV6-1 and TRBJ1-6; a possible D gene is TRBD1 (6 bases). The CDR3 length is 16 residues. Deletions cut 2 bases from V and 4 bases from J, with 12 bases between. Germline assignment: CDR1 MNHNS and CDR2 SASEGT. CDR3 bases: TGTGCCAGCAGTGAAACGGGACACGTTTATAATTCACCCCTCCACTTT. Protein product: CASSETGHVYNSPLHF.

The CDR3: CASLRQVNEKLFF. The CDR3, as DNA: TGTGCCAGCCTTAGACAGGTTAATGAAAAACTGTTTTTT. The chain has TRBV6-5 and TRBJ1-4, with a possible D match to TRBD1 (6 bases). This CDR3 is 13 amino acids long. Germline CDR1 MNHEY, CDR2 SVGAGI. V was pared by 8 bases and J by 4 bases, with 11 bases between.

The CDR3 DNA reads TGTGCCAGCAGCGAAATTTTCAGGGGAACCCGGCAGCCCCAGCATTTT. Protein sequence: CASSEIFRGTRQPQHF. The gene calls are TRBV27 and TRBJ1-5, with D tentatively TRBD1 (6 bases). CDR1 and CDR2 (germline): MNHEY, SMNVEV (reference sequence). The CDR3 sequence is 16 residues long. V lost 6 bases and J lost 7, with 22 bases in between.

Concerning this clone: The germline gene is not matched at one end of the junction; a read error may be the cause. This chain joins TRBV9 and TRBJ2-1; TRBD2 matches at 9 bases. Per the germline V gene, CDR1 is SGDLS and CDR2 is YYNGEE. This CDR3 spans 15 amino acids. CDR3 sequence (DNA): TGTGCCAGCAGCGTTAGGGCGGGAGGGTACAATCAGCAGTTCTTC. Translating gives CASSVRAGGYNQQFF.

CDR3: CASSIVVRYEQYF. The CDR3 nucleotides read TGTGCCAGTAGTATAGTCGTCAGATACGAGCAGTACTTC. The J gene is TRBJ2-7, the V gene TRBV19; D ambiguous. The CDR3 is 13 amino acids. Germline CDR1 and CDR2: LNHDA and SQIVND (reference sequence). The V end was cut by 1 base, the J end by 4 bases, with 8 bases between. Full variable domain (rest looked up from reference TRBV19 and TRBJ2-7): DGGITQSPKYLFRKEGQNVTLSCEQNLNHDAMYWYRQDPGQGLRLIYYSQIVNDFQKGDIAEGYSVSREKKESFPLTVTSAQKNPTAFYLCASSIVVRYEQYFGPGTRLTVT.

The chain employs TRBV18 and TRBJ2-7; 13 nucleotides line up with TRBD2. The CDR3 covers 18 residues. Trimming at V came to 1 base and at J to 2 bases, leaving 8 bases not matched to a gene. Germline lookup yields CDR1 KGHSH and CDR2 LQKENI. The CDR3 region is CASSPRGTSGVYPYEQYF. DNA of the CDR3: TGTGCCAGCTCACCACGCGGGACTAGCGGGGTTTACCCCTACGAGCAGTACTTC.

CDR3: CASNREGGYTEAFF. CDR3 nucleotides: TGCGCCAGCAATCGCGAAGGGGGATACACTGAAGCTTTCTTT. The V call is TRBV5-1, the J call TRBJ1-1, with D possibly matching TRBD1 (6 bases). Trimming shortened V by 6 bases and J by 3 bases, and 15 bases separated the two germline ends. The CDR3 is 14 residues long. Germline CDR1 reads SGHRS; CDR2 reads YFSETQ.